The source of this T cell receptor (beta chain) is a study of beta chain features in type 1 diabetes. Study-level results: PCR might favor shorter templates, equally in patients and controls. Moderately but significantly shorter TCRB CDR3s were found in Type 1 diabetes patients in all four CD4+ subsets.

V was shortened by 5 bases and J by 2 bases, with 9 bases between the two germline ends. The CDR3 runs to 13 residues. The V gene's germline CDR1 is SGHTA and CDR2 FQGNSA. All of the isolated RNA was reverse transcribed, so expressed TCRB transcripts were sequenced. Only in-frame clones appear in the TCRdb table, and some are missing; sequencing was by immunoSEQ multiplex PCR. The repertoire holds 130,000 or so clones, with roughly 17% as singletons. This clone has only a few counts. Its specificity is unknown. The V call is TRBV7-2, the J call TRBJ2-5; tentative D call: TRBD1 (5 bases). The receptor was isolated from a man younger than 35 with type 1 diabetes. The sample comprised central memory CD4+ T cells from blood. The DNA for the CDR3 is TGTGCCAGCAGCCCAGGGATGCAAGAGACCCAGTACTTC. Its protein is CASSPGMQETQYF.